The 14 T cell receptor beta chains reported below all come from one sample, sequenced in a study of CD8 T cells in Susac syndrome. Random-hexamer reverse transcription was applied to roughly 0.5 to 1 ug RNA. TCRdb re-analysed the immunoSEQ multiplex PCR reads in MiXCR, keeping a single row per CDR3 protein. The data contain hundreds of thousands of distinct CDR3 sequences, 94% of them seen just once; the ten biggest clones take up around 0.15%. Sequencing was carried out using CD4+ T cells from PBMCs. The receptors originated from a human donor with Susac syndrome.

The CDR3 region is CATSRGGEINTQYF. DNA of the CDR3: TGTGCCACCAGCAGAGGCGGCGAAATCAACACGCAGTATTTT. The chain is built from TRBV15 and TRBJ2-3; D is unclear. CDR1 is LNHNV, CDR2 YYDKDF, per germline (reference sequence). CDR3 length equals 14 residues. V lost 1 base and J 9 bases, leaving 14 bases between the germline ends.

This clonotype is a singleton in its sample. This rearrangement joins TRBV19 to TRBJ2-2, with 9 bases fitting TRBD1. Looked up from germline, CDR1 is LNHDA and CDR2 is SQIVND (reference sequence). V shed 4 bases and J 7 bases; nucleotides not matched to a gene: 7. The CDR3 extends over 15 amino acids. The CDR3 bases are TGTGCCAGTAGTACCCTCAGGACAGGGGACGGGGAGCTGTTTTTT. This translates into CASSTLRTGDGELFF.

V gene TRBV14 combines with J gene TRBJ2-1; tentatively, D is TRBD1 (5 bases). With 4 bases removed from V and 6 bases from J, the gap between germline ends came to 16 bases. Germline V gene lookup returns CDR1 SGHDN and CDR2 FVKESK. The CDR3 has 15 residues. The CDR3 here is CASSRGVRASNEQFF. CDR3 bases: TGTGCCAGCAGCCGTGGGGTCAGGGCGAGCAATGAGCAGTTCTTC.

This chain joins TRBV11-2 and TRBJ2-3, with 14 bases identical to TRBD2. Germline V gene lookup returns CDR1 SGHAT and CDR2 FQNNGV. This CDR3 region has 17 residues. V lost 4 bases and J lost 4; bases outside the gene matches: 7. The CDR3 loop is CASSSDLTSGGADTQYF. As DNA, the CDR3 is TGTGCCAGCAGCTCCGACCTGACTAGCGGGGGGGCAGATACGCAGTATTTT.

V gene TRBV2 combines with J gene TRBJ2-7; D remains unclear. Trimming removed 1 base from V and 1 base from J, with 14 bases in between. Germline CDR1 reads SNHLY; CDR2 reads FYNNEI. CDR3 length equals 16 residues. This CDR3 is CASSEVLTVTSYEQYF. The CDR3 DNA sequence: TGTGCCAGCAGTGAAGTCTTGACGGTAACGTCCTACGAGCAGTACTTC.

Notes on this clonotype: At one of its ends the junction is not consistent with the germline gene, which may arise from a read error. The CDR3 nucleotides read TGTGCCGGCAGTGAGCAACGGTGGTCCGAGCAGTTCTTC. This encodes CAGSEQRWSEQFF. The genes are TRBV2 and TRBJ2-1; D remains ambiguous. The germline gives CDR1 SNHLY, CDR2 FYNNEI. This CDR3 comprises 13 residues.

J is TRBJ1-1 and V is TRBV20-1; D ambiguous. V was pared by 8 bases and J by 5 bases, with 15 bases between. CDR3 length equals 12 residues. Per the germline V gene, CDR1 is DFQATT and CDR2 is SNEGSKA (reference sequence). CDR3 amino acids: CSPTEEWTEAFF. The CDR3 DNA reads TGCAGTCCGACCGAGGAGTGGACTGAAGCTTTCTTT.

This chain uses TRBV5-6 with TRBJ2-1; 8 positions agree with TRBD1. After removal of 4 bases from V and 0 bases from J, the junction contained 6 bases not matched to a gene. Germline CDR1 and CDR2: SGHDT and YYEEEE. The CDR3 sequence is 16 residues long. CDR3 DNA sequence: TGTGCCAGCAGCGGACAGGGTGAGAGCTCCTACAATGAGCAGTTCTTC. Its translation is CASSGQGESSYNEQFF. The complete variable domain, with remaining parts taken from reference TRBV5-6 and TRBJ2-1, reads DAGVTQSPTHLIKTRGQQVTLRCSPKSGHDTVSWYQQALGQGPQFIFQYYEEEERQRGNFPDRFSGHQFPNYSSELNVNALLLGDSALYLCASSGQGESSYNEQFFGPGTRLTVL.

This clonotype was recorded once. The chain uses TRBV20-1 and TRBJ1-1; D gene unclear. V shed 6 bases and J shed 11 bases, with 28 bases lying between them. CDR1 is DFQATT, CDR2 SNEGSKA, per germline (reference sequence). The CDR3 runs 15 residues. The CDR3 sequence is CSAAPTPPGLSKAFF. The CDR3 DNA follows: TGCAGTGCCGCGCCGACACCGCCCGGGTTGTCTAAGGCTTTCTTT.

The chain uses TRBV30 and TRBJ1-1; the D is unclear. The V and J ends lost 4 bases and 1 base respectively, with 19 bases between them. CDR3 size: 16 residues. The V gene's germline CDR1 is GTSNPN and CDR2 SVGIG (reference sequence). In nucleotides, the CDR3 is TGTGCCTGGATAAGGGTTGGGTTCGGGCAGAACACTGAAGCTTTCTTT. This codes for CAWIRVGFGQNTEAFF.

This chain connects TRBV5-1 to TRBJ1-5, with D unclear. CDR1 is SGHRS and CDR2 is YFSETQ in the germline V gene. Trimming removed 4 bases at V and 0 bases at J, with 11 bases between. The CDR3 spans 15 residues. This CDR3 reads CASSLDGSSNQPQHF. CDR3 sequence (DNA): TGCGCCAGCAGCCTCGACGGCTCTAGCAATCAGCCCCAGCATTTT. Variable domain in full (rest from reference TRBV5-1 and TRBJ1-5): KAGVTQTPRYLIKTRGQQVTLSCSPISGHRSVSWYQQTPGQGLQFLFEYFSETQRNKGNFPGRFSGRQFSNSRSEMNVSTLELGDSALYLCASSLDGSSNQPQHFGDGTRLSIL.

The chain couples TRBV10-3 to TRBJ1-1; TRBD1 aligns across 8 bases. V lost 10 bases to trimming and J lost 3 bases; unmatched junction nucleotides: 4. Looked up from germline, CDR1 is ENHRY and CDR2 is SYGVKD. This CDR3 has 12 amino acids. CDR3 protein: CATQGADTEAFF. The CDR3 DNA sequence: TGTGCCACCCAGGGGGCTGACACTGAAGCTTTCTTT.

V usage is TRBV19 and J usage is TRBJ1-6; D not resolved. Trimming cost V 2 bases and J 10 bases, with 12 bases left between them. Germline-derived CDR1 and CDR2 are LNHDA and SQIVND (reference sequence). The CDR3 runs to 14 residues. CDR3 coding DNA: TGTGCCAGTAGTATATACCAGGTCGGGTCACCCCTCCACTTT. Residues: CASSIYQVGSPLHF. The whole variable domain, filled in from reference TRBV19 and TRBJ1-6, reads DGGITQSPKYLFRKEGQNVTLSCEQNLNHDAMYWYRQDPGQGLRLIYYSQIVNDFQKGDIAEGYSVSREKKESFPLTVTSAQKNPTAFYLCASSIYQVGSPLHFGNGTRLTVT.

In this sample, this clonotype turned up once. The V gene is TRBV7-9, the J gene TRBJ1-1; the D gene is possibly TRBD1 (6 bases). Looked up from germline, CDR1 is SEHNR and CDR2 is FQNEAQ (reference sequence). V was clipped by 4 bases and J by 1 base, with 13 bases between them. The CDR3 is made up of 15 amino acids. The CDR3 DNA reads TGTGCCAGCAGCTCCAGGGCAGGGGAGAACACTGAAGCTTTCTTT. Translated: CASSSRAGENTEAFF.